This T cell receptor beta chain was captured by sequencing in a study of blood T cell repertoires in COVID-19. Overall study context: Sources were T cells, B-cell-depleted T cells, or PBMCs; the material itself was cDNA or gDNA.

In assigning cohorts, the study relied on participant-reported clinical history. Within 2 weeks of study entry, exposed participants had contacted a PCR-confirmed or clinician-diagnosed COVID-19 case. Original handling: Estimation of nucleated cell counts relied on the amplification of reference gene primers. Libraries were prepared by immunoSEQ multiplex PCR; TCRdb keeps only in-frame clonotypes and omits some of them. V, J and clone size derive from that table, while D and trimming were established from the DNA sequence. Altogether some 270,000 clones are present, around 83% being singletons, with the ten largest covering approximately 6.6%. The CDR3 consists of 15 residues. In germline, CDR1 is MGHDK, CDR2 SYGVNS. Trimming removed 5 bases at V and 0 bases at J, with 11 bases between.

Sequencing used PBMCs or T cells enriched from blood (not recorded which). The receptor comes from a woman between 45 and 65 years old who had been exposed to COVID-19. The chain links TRBV25-1 to TRBJ1-3; D uncertain. CDR3 in amino acids: CASSFGGGSGNTIYF. The CDR3 nucleotides read TGTGCCAGCAGTTTTGGAGGCGGCTCTGGAAACACCATATATTTT.